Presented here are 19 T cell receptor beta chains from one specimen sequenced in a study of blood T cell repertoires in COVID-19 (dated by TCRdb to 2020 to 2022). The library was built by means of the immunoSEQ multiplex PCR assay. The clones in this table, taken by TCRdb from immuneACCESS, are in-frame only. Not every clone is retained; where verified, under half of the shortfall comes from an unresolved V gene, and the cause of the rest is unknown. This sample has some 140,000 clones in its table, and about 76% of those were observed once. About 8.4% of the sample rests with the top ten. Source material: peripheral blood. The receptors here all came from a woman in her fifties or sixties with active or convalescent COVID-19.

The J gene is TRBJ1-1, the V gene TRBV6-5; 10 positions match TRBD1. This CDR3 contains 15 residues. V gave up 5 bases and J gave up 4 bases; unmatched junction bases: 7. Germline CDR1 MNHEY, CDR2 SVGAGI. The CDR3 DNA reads TGTGCCAGCAGTAAGACAGGGGGCGCGGGCACTGAAGCTTTCTTT. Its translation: CASSKTGGAGTEAFF.

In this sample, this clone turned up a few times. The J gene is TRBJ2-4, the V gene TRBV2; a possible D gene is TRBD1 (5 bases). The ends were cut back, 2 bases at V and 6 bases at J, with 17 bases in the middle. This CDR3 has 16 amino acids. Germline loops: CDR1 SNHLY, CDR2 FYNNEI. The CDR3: CASSERAGNSGNIQYF. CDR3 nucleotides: TGTGCCAGCAGTGAACGGGCAGGGAATAGTGGAAACATTCAGTACTTC.

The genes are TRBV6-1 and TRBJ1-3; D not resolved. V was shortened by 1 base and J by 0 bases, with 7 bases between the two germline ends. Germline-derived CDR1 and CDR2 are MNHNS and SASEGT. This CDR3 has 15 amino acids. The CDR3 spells CASSEETVSGNTIYF. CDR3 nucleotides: TGTGCCAGCAGTGAAGAAACGGTCTCTGGAAACACCATATATTTT.

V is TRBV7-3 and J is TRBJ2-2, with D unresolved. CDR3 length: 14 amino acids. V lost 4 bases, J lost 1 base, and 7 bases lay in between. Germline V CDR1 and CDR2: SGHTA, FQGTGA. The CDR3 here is CASSSQMNTGELFF. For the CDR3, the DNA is TGTGCCAGCAGCTCACAGATGAACACCGGGGAGCTGTTTTTT.

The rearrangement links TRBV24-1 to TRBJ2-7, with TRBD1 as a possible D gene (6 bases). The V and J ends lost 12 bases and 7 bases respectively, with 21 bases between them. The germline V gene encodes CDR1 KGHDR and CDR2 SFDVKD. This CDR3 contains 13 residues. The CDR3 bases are TGTGCCCCACTCACCCTAGACAGGTGGGAGCAGTACGTC. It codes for CAPLTLDRWEQYV.

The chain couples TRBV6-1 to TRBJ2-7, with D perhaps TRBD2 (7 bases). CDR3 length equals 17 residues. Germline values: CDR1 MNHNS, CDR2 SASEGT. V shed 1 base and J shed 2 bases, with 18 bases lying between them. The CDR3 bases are TGTGCCAGCAGTGAAGAGGTGGTGAGGGGGGGCACCTACGAGCAGTACGTC. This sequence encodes CASSEEVVRGGTYEQYV.

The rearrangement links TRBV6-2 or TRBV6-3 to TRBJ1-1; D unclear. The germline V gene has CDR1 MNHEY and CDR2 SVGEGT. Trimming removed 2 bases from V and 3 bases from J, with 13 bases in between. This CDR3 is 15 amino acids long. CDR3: CASSYTGMPDTEAFF. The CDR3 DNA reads TGTGCCAGCAGTTACACTGGTATGCCGGACACTGAAGCTTTCTTT.

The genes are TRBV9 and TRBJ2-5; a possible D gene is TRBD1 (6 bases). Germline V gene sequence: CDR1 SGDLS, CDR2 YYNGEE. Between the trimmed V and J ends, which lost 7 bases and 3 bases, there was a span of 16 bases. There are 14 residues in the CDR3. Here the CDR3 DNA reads TGTGCCAGCCGCCCAGGGCAGGGGAAAGAGACCCAGTACTTC. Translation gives CASRPGQGKETQYF. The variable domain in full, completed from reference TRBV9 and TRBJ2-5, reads DSGVTQTPKHLITATGQRVTLRCSPRSGDLSVYWYQQSLDQGLQFLIQYYNGEERAKGNILERFSAQQFPDLHSELNLSSLELGDSALYFCASRPGQGKETQYFGPGTRLLVL.

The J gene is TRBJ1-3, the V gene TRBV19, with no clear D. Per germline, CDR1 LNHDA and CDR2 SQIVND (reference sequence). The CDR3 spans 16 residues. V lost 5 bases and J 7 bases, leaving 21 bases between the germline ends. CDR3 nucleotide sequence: TGTGCCAGTAGTTACAGTCCATCGGAACCATGGAACACCATATATTTT. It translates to CASSYSPSEPWNTIYF.

The CDR3 DNA reads as TGTGCCAGCAGTCTACGGGACTTTGAAGCTTTCTTT. Its translation: CASSLRDFEAFF. The chain employs TRBV6-5 and TRBJ1-1; a weak D match, TRBD1 (5 bases). Per the germline V gene, CDR1 is MNHEY and CDR2 is SVGAGI. V was cut by 5 bases and J by 7 bases, with 11 bases left in between. There are 12 residues in the CDR3.

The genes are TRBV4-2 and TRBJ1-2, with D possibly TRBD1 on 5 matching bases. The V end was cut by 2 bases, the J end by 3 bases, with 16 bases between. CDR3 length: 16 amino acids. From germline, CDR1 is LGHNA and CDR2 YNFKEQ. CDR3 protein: CASSQRRLGGDYGYTF. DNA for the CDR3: TGTGCCAGCAGCCAACGCCGTTTGGGGGGTGACTATGGCTACACCTTC.

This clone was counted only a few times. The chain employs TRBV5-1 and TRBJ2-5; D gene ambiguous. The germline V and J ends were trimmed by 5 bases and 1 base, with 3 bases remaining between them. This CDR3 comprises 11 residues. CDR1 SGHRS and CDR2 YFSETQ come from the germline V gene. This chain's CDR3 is CASSIQETQYF. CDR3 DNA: TGCGCCAGCAGTATCCAAGAGACCCAGTACTTC.

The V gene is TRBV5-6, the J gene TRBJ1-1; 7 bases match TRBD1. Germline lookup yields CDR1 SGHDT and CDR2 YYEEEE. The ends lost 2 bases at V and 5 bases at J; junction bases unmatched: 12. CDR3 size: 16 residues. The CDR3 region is CASSLTGVTEKTEAFF. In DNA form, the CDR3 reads TGTGCCAGCAGCTTAACAGGGGTAACGGAAAAGACTGAAGCTTTCTTT.

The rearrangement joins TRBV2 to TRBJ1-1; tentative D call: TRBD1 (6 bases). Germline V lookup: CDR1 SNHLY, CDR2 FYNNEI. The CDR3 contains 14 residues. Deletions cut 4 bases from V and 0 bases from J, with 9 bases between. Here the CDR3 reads CASSGQAMNTEAFF. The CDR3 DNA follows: TGTGCCAGCAGTGGACAGGCTATGAACACTGAAGCTTTCTTT. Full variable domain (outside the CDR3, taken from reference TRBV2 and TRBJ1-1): EPEVTQTPSHQVTQMGQEVILRCVPISNHLYFYWYRQILGQKVEFLVSFYNNEISEKSEIFDDQFSVERPDGSNFTLKIRSTKLEDSAMYFCASSGQAMNTEAFFGQGTRLTVV.

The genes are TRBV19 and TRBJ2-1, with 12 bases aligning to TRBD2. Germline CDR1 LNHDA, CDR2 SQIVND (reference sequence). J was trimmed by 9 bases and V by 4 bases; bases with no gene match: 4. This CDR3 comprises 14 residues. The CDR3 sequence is CASSTSGGAAEQFF. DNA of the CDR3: TGTGCCAGTAGTACTAGCGGGGGGGCAGCTGAGCAGTTCTTC. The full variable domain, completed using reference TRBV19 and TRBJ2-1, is DGGITQSPKYLFRKEGQNVTLSCEQNLNHDAMYWYRQDPGQGLRLIYYSQIVNDFQKGDIAEGYSVSREKKESFPLTVTSAQKNPTAFYLCASSTSGGAAEQFFGPGTRLTVL.

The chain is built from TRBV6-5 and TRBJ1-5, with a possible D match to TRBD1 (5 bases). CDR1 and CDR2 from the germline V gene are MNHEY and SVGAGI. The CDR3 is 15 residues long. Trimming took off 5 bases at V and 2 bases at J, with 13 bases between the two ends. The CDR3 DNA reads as TGTGCCAGCAGTCCCGACAGAGGTGGCAATCAGCCCCAGCATTTT. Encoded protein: CASSPDRGGNQPQHF.

The CDR3 protein is CASSQGLSGRDNEQFF. The CDR3 DNA reads TGCGCCAGCAGCCAAGGCCTCAGCGGGAGAGACAATGAGCAGTTCTTC. The J gene is TRBJ2-1, the V gene TRBV4-3; 8 bases are shared with TRBD2. The V and J ends lost 1 base and 5 bases, in that order; junction bases with no gene match: 7. Germline V gene data show CDR1 as LGHNA and CDR2 as YSLEER. This CDR3 has 16 residues.

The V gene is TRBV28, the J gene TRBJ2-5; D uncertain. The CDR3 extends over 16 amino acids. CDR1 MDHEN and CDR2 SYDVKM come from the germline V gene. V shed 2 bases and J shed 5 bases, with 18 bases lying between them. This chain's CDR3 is CASSLGLGPAYETQYF. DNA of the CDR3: TGTGCCAGCAGTTTAGGGCTTGGCCCAGCCTACGAGACCCAGTACTTC.

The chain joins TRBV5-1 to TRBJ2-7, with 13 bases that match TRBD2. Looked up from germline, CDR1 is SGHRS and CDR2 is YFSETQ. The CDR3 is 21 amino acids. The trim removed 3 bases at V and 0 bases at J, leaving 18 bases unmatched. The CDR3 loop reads CASSWPSDSRTSGSYSYEQYF. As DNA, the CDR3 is TGCGCCAGCAGCTGGCCTTCCGACAGCAGGACTAGCGGGAGTTACTCCTACGAGCAGTACTTC. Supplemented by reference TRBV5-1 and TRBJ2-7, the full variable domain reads KAGVTQTPRYLIKTRGQQVTLSCSPISGHRSVSWYQQTPGQGLQFLFEYFSETQRNKGNFPGRFSGRQFSNSRSEMNVSTLELGDSALYLCASSWPSDSRTSGSYSYEQYFGPGTRLTVT.